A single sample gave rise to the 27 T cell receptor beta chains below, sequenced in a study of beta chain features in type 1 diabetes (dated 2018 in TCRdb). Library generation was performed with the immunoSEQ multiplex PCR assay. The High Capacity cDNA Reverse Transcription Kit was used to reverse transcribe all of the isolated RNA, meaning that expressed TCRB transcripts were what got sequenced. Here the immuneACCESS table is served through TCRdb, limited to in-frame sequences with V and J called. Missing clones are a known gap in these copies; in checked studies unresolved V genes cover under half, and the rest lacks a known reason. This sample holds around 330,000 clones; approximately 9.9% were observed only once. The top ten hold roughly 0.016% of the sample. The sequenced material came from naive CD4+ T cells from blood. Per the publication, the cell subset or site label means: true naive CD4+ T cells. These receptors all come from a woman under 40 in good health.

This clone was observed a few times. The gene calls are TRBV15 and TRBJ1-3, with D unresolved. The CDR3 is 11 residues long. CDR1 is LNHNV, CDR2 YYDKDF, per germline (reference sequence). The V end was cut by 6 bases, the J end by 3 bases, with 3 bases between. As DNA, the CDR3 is TGTGCCACCAGACTTGGAAACACCATATATTTT. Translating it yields CATRLGNTIYF.

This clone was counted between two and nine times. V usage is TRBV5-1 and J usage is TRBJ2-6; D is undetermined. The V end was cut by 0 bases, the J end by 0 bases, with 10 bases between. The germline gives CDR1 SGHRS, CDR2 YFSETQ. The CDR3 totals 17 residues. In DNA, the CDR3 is TGCGCCAGCAGCTTGGTTCCGGGTAACTCTGGGGCCAACGTCCTGACTTTC. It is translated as CASSLVPGNSGANVLTF.

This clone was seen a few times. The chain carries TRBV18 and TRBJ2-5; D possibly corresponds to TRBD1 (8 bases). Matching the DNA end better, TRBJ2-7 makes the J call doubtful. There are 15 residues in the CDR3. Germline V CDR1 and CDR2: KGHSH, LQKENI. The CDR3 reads CASSSGTGGNYEQYF. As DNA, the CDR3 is TGTGCCAGCTCAAGCGGGACAGGAGGGAACTACGAGCAGTACTTC.

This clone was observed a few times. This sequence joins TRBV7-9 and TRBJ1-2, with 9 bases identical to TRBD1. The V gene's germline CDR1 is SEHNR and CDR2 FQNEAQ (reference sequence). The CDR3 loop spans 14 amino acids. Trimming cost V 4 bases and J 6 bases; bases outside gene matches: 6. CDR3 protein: CASSSGQGWDGYTF. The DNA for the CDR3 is TGTGCCAGCAGCTCGGGACAGGGCTGGGATGGCTACACCTTC.

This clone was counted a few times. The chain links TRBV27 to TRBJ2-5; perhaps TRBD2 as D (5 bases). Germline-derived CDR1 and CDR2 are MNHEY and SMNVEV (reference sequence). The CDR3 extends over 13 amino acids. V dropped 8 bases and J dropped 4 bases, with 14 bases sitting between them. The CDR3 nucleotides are TGTGCCAGCCAGATCGCGGGCGGAGAGACCCAGTACTTC. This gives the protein CASQIAGGETQYF.

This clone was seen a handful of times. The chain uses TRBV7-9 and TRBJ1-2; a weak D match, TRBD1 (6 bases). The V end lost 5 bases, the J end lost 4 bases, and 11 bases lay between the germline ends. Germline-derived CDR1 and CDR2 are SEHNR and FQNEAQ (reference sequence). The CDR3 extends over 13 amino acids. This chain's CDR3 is CASSERQAYGYTF. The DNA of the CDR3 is TGTGCCAGCAGCGAGAGACAGGCCTATGGCTACACCTTC. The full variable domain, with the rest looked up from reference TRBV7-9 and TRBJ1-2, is DTGVSQNPRHKITKRGQNVTFRCDPISEHNRLYWYRQTLGQGPEFLTYFQNEAQLEKSRLLSDRFSAERPKGSFSTLEIQRTEQGDSAMYLCASSERQAYGYTFGSGTRLTVV.

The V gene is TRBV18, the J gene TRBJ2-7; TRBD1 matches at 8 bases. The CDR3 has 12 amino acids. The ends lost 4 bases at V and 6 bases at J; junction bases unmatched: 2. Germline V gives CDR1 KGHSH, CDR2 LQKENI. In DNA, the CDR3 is TGTGCCAGCTCACAGGACAGGGTCGAGCAGTACTTC. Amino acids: CASSQDRVEQYF.

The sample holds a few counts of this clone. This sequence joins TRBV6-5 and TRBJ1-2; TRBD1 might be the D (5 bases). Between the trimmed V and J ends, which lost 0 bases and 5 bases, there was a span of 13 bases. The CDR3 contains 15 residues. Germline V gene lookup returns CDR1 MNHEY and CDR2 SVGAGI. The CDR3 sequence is CASSYSGVAGYGYTF. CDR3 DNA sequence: TGTGCCAGCAGTTACTCAGGGGTAGCGGGGTATGGCTACACCTTC.

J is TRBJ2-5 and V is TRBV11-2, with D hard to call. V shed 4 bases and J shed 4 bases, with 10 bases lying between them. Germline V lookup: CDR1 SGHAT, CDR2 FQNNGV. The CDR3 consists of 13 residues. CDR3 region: CASSSSVLETQYF. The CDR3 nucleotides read TGTGCCAGCAGCTCGAGTGTACTAGAGACCCAGTACTTC.

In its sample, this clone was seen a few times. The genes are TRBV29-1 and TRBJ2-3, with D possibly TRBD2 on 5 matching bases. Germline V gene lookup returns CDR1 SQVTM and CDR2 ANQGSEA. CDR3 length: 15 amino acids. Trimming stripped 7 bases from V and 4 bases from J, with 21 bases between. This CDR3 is CSAHRPGTDPDTQYF. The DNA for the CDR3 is TGCAGCGCCCACAGACCGGGAACGGACCCAGATACGCAGTATTTT.

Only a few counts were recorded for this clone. The CDR3 DNA sequence: TGTGCCAGCGCGGGACAGGGGGCAGATACGCAGTATTTT. Translation gives CASAGQGADTQYF. V and J are TRBV18 and TRBJ2-3; 11 bases align to TRBD1. Trimming took 8 bases from V and 4 from J; bases not matched to a gene: 2. This CDR3 spans 13 amino acids. Germline values: CDR1 KGHSH, CDR2 LQKENI. The full variable domain, its missing parts supplied by reference TRBV18 and TRBJ2-3, is NAGVMQNPRHLVRRRGQEARLRCSPMKGHSHVYWYRQLPEEGLKFMVYLQKENIIDESGMPKERFSAEFPKEGPSILRIQQVVRGDSAAYFCASAGQGADTQYFGPGTRLTVL.

CDR3 loop: CASSSGGPNTGELFF. CDR3 bases: TGTGCCAGCAGCTCGGGAGGGCCAAACACCGGGGAGCTGTTTTTT. The chain joins TRBV2 to TRBJ2-2, with 8 bases matching TRBD2. Looked up from germline, CDR1 is SNHLY and CDR2 is FYNNEI. The CDR3 spans 15 residues. V shed 6 bases, J shed 2 bases, and the junction held 5 bases outside the gene matches.

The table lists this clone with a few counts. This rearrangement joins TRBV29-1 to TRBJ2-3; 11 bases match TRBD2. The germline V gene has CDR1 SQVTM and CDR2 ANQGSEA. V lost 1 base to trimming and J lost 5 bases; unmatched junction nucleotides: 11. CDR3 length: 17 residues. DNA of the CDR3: TGCAGCGTTGAAGCCCCTGGACTAGCGGGTGCCATAGATACGCAGTATTTT. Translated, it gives CSVEAPGLAGAIDTQYF.

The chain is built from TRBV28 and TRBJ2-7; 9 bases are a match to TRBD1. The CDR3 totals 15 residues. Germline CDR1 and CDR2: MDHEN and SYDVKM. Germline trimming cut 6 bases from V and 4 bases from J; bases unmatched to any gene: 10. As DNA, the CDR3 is TGTGCCAGCAGACCGTCCGGGACAGGGTCTTACGAGCAGTACTTC. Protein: CASRPSGTGSYEQYF.

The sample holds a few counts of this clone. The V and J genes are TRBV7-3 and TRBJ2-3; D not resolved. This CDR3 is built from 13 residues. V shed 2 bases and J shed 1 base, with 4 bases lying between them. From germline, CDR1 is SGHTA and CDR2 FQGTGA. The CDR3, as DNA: TGTGCCAGCAGCTTACCGGGCACAGATACGCAGTATTTT. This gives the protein CASSLPGTDTQYF.

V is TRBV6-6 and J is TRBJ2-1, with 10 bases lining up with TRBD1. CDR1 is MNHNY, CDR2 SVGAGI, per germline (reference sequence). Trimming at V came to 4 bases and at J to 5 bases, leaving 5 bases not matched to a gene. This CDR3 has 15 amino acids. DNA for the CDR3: TGTGCCAGCAGTTCTCCGGGACAGGGGAACAATGAGCAGTTCTTC. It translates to CASSSPGQGNNEQFF.

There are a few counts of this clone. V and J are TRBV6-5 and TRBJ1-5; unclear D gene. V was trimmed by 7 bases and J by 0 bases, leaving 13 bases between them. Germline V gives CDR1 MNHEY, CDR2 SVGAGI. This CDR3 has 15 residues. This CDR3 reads CASMPGEYSNQPQHF. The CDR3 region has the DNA TGTGCCAGCATGCCGGGAGAATATAGCAATCAGCCCCAGCATTTT.

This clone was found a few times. CDR3 sequence reads: CAISESLAGSSYNEQFF. The CDR3 DNA sequence: TGTGCCATCAGTGAGTCTCTAGCGGGTAGCTCCTACAATGAGCAGTTCTTC. V is TRBV10-3 and J is TRBJ2-1, with 8 bases fitting TRBD2. V was clipped by 0 bases and J by 0 bases; unmatched bases: 4. The CDR3 sequence is 17 residues long. Per the germline V gene, CDR1 is ENHRY and CDR2 is SYGVKD.

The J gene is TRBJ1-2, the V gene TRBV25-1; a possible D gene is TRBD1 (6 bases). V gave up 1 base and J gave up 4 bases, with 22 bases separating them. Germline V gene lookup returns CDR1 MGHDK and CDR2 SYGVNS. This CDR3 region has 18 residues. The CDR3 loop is CASSESRHRQVRGYGYTF. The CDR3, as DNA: TGTGCCAGCAGTGAATCTCGGCATCGGCAGGTCAGGGGCTATGGCTACACCTTC.

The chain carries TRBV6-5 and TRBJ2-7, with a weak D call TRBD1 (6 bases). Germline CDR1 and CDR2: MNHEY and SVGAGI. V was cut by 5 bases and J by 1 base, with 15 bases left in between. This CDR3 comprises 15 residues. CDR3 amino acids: CASSLDRPPSYEQYF. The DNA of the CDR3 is TGTGCCAGCAGTCTTGACAGGCCACCATCCTACGAGCAGTACTTC.

CDR3 in DNA: TGTGCCAGCAGCTTAGTGATGGGACAGGGGGCGAACACTGAAGCTTTCTTT. Residues: CASSLVMGQGANTEAFF. The chain couples TRBV7-9 to TRBJ1-1, with 12 bases fitting TRBD1. The V gene end was trimmed by 1 base and the J gene end by 1 base; junction bases not matched to a gene: 4. This CDR3 region has 17 residues. Per germline, CDR1 SEHNR and CDR2 FQNEAQ (reference sequence).

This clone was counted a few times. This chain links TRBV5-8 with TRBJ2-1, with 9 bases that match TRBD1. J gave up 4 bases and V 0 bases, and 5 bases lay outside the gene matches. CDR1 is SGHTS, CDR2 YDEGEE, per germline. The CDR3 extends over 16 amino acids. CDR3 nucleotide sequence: TGTGCCAGCAGCTTGGCGGGGACAGGGTTTTACAATGAGCAGTTCTTC. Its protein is CASSLAGTGFYNEQFF.

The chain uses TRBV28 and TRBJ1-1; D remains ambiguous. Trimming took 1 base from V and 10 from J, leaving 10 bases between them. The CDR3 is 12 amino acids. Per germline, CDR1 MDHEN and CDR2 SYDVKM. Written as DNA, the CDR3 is TGTGCCAGCAGTTTATTAGTGGAGGGAGCTTTCTTT. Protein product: CASSLLVEGAFF.

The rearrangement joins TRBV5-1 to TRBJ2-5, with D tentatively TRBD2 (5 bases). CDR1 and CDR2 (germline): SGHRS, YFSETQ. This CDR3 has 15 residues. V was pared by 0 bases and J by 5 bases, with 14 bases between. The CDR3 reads CASSLGSDLLETQYF. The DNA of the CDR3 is TGCGCCAGCAGCTTGGGATCGGACTTACTCGAGACCCAGTACTTC.

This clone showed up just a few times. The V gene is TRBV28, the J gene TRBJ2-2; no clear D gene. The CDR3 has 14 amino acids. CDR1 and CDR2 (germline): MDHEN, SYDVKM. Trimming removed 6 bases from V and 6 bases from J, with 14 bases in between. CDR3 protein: CASRSMGSPGELFF. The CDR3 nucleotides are TGTGCCAGCAGAAGTATGGGCTCCCCCGGGGAGCTGTTTTTT.

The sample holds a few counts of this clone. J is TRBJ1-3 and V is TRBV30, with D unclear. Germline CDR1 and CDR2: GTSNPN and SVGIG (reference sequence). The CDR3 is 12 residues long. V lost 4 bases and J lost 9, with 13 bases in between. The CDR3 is CAWIAPGSTIYF. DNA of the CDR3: TGTGCCTGGATAGCGCCGGGGAGCACCATATATTTT.

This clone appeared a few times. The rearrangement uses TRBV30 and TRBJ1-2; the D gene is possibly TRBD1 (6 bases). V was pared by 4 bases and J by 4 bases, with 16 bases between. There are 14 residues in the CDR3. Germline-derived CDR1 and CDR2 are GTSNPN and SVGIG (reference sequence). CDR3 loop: CAWIPTGGPYGYTF. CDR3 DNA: TGTGCCTGGATTCCGACAGGCGGCCCCTATGGCTACACCTTC.